This TCR beta chain was obtained from a study of shared clonotypes between healthy human individuals. The input for sorted-subset replicate PCRs was approximately 190 ng DNA, 30,000 or so T cell genomes. Assay: immunoSEQ multiplex PCR; the TCRdb copy retains only in-frame clones and omits some. There are over a million clones in the sample; about 80% occur only once, and roughly 0.57% lies in the top ten. The split of CD4+ cells yielded CD45RA+ naive and CD45RA-negative memory subsets. V lost 0 bases, J lost 0 bases, and 0 bases stayed unmatched. The length of the CDR3 is 15 residues. CDR1 SGHRS and CDR2 YFSETQ come from the germline V gene. Concerning this clone: Other DNA sequences in this sample translate to the same CDR3.

The source of this sequence is a young man in good health. Some clones in this sample may be carry-over from other donors' samples. The chain recombines TRBV5-1 with TRBJ2-7, with TRBD2 identical over 10 bases. The sequenced sample consisted of memory CD4+ T cells from PBMCs. The subset here: CD45RA-negative fraction. The CDR3 DNA follows: TGCGCCAGCAGCTTGGGGACTAGCGGCTCCTACGAGCAGTACTTC. Its protein product is CASSLGTSGSYEQYF.